The next 25 T cell receptor beta chains were all read from a single sample in a study of T cells after yellow fever vaccination (dated by TCRdb to 2018 to 2020). Preparation of the library involved 5' RACE. The sequencing machine was an Illumina HiSeq 2500. TCRdb applied fastp at Q25 and MiXCR to the public reads, then kept only in-frame beta chains. Duplicate CDR3 protein sequences are folded into a single record with the most common DNA and genes. Here the sample has a few hundred thousand distinct CDR3 sequences; roughly 19% occur a single time. The ten largest clones add up to 14% of the sample. The treatment or condition label, as the study defines it: live attenuated yellow fever vaccine strain. The sequences come from PBMCs, collected 15 days after the yellow fever booster vaccination. The source of these receptors is a man aged 25-40 years who received the YFV17D yellow fever vaccine.

This chain connects TRBV21-1 to TRBJ2-7; TRBD1 was called by the table and not checked on the DNA. TRBV21-1 is tagged as a pseudogene. This CDR3 is built from 15 residues. The CDR3 DNA follows: TGTGCCAGCAGCAAAGCTCCAGGGCGTGACTACGAGCAGTACTTC. It encodes CASSKAPGRDYEQYF.

The rearrangement joins TRBV5-1 to TRBJ2-3; D not resolved. The germline V and J ends were trimmed by 1 base and 2 bases, with 11 bases remaining between them. CDR1 and CDR2 (germline): SGHRS, YFSETQ. This CDR3 is 15 amino acids long. The CDR3 is CASSLNPGSTDTQYF. The CDR3 coding sequence is TGCGCCAGCAGCTTGAACCCAGGCTCCACAGATACGCAGTATTTT.

This clonotype was picked up a small number of times. This rearrangement joins TRBV12-3 or TRBV12-4 to TRBJ1-1, with D maybe TRBD1 (5 bases). The V gene lost 1 base and the J gene lost 4 bases, with 7 bases spanning the gap. The CDR3 covers 13 residues. CDR3: CASSLVGPTEAFF. DNA for the CDR3: TGTGCCAGCAGTTTAGTGGGGCCCACTGAAGCTTTCTTT.

V is TRBV12-3 or TRBV12-4 and J is TRBJ2-1, with 12 bases that match TRBD1. V was clipped by 2 bases and J by 5 bases; unmatched bases: 4. The CDR3 sequence is 16 residues long. CDR3 protein: CASSLWDRGRDNEQFF. CDR3 sequence (DNA): TGTGCCAGCAGTTTATGGGACAGGGGGCGCGACAATGAGCAGTTCTTC.

The chain joins TRBV20-1 to TRBJ2-3, with D maybe TRBD2 (6 bases). Trimming left V 3 bases short and J 1 base short, with 14 bases between. The CDR3 contains 15 residues. From germline, CDR1 is DFQATT and CDR2 SNEGSKA (reference sequence). The CDR3 region has the DNA TGCAGTGCTAGTAAGGCTAGCGCCCGCACAGATACGCAGTATTTT. This translates into CSASKASARTDTQYF.

The CDR3 DNA sequence: TGTGCCAGCAGTTTAACATCCTATAGCAATCAGCCCCAGCATTTT. It is translated as CASSLTSYSNQPQHF. The chain joins TRBV12-3 or TRBV12-4 to TRBJ1-5; D is undetermined. CDR3 size: 15 residues. V dropped 2 bases and J dropped 0 bases, with 8 bases sitting between them.

This clonotype came up many times. The V and J genes are TRBV12-3 or TRBV12-4 and TRBJ2-1, with D tentatively TRBD2 (6 bases). The CDR3 totals 12 residues. Between the trimmed V and J ends, which lost 5 bases and 7 bases, there was a span of 9 bases. The CDR3 sequence: CASSPLANEQFF. DNA for the CDR3: TGTGCCAGCAGTCCTCTAGCGAATGAGCAGTTCTTC.

The chain uses TRBV30 and TRBJ2-7; 11 bases map to TRBD2. The trim removed 3 bases at V and 2 bases at J, leaving 12 bases unmatched. This CDR3 is 17 amino acids long. Germline CDR1 reads GTSNPN; CDR2 reads SVGIG (reference sequence). The CDR3 region has the DNA TGTGCCTGGAGCCCCCTCCTGACTAGCGGGATGCCCTACGAGCAGTACTTC. It translates to CAWSPLLTSGMPYEQYF.

This clonotype came up a few times. The chain combines TRBV4-3 with TRBJ1-4, with D unresolved. V was clipped by 0 bases and J by 8 bases, with 7 bases between them. Germline V lookup: CDR1 LGHNA, CDR2 YSLEER. This CDR3 comprises 13 residues. CDR3 bases: TGCGCCAGCAGCCAAGACGGCGGCGAAAAACTGTTTTTT. This codes for CASSQDGGEKLFF.

This clonotype was observed a few times. The chain joins TRBV7-9 to TRBJ2-1, with TRBD1 as a possible D gene (5 bases). The CDR3 is 11 amino acids. Trimming removed 11 bases at V and 12 bases at J, with 17 bases between. CDR1 SEHNR and CDR2 FQNEAQ come from the germline V gene (reference sequence). The CDR3 sequence is CAVSGDSGQFF. CDR3 coding DNA: TGTGCCGTATCGGGCGACAGTGGGCAGTTCTTC.

The chain has TRBV28 and TRBJ2-6; TRBD2 aligns across 9 bases. Germline values: CDR1 MDHEN, CDR2 SYDVKM. This CDR3 spans 21 amino acids. Trimming cost V 5 bases and J 4 bases; bases outside gene matches: 21. This CDR3 reads CASSPASSGSLKVSGANVLTF. The CDR3 DNA reads TGTGCCAGCAGTCCGGCTAGTAGCGGGAGTCTAAAGGTTTCCGGGGCCAACGTCCTGACTTTC.

The chain couples TRBV20-1 to TRBJ2-6; no firm D call. V dropped 5 bases and J dropped 0 bases, with 8 bases sitting between them. In germline, CDR1 is DFQATT, CDR2 SNEGSKA (reference sequence). The CDR3 spans 14 residues. In DNA, the CDR3 is TGCAGTGCTCGACTGAGCTCTGGGGCCAACGTCCTGACTTTC. This codes for CSARLSSGANVLTF.

This clonotype was seen a few times. V gene TRBV29-1 combines with J gene TRBJ2-7, with TRBD2 matching over 8 bases. The V and J ends lost 6 bases and 0 bases, in that order; junction bases with no gene match: 4. Germline V gene lookup returns CDR1 SQVTM and CDR2 ANQGSEA. The CDR3 runs 13 residues. This chain's CDR3 is CSVPSGSSYEQYF. For the CDR3, the DNA is TGCAGCGTACCCAGCGGGAGCTCCTACGAGCAGTACTTC.

The genes are TRBV4-1 and TRBJ1-5; 7 nucleotides match TRBD1. Trimming cost V 2 bases and J 6 bases; bases outside gene matches: 7. The germline gives CDR1 MGHRA, CDR2 YSYEKL. There are 15 residues in the CDR3. The CDR3 reads CASSQFRQGTQPQHF. The CDR3 bases are TGCGCCAGCAGCCAATTCCGACAGGGCACTCAGCCCCAGCATTTT.

This clonotype was found a few times. The CDR3 loop is CASSLAHGQGPNTGELFF. CDR3 nucleotides: TGTGCCAGCAGCTTAGCGCATGGACAGGGCCCGAACACCGGGGAGCTGTTTTTT. The rearrangement uses TRBV7-6 and TRBJ2-2; the match to TRBD1 covers 8 bases. Losses at the gene ends were 0 bases for V and 0 bases for J; bases not matched to a gene: 6. CDR3 length equals 18 residues. Germline assignment: CDR1 SGHVS and CDR2 FNYEAQ. The full variable domain, rest sourced from reference TRBV7-6 and TRBJ2-2, is GAGVSQSPRYKVTKRGQDVALRCDPISGHVSLYWYRQALGQGPEFLTYFNYEAQQDKSGLPNDRFSAERPEGSISTLTIQRTEQRDSAMYRCASSLAHGQGPNTGELFFGEGSRLTVL.

J is TRBJ2-5 and V is TRBV6-5; 10 bases agree with TRBD2. The CDR3 loop spans 16 amino acids. Per the germline V gene, CDR1 is MNHEY and CDR2 is SVGAGI. V trimming: 1 base; J trimming: 3 bases; junction bases outside the gene matches: 5. CDR3 sequence reads: CASSYLWTSGEETQYF. The CDR3 coding sequence is TGTGCCAGCAGTTACTTGTGGACTAGCGGAGAAGAGACCCAGTACTTC.

This clonotype appeared a few times. The chain employs TRBV6-5 and TRBJ2-4; maybe TRBD2 (5 bases). Germline lookup yields CDR1 MNHEY and CDR2 SVGAGI. V lost 6 bases and J 8 bases, leaving 11 bases between the germline ends. There are 12 residues in the CDR3. The CDR3 protein is CASRKLGDIQYF. In DNA, the CDR3 is TGTGCCAGCAGAAAGCTCGGGGACATTCAGTACTTC.

This clonotype was detected only a few times. V usage is TRBV9 and J usage is TRBJ2-2, with TRBD2 identical over 7 bases. V shed 0 bases, J shed 4 bases, and the junction held 3 bases outside the gene matches. The CDR3 length is 15 residues. CDR1 is SGDLS and CDR2 is YYNGEE in the germline V gene. In DNA, the CDR3 is TGTGCCAGCAGCGTAGCAGGGAGGGGCACCGGGGAGCTGTTTTTT. Its translation: CASSVAGRGTGELFF.

V gene TRBV5-4 combines with J gene TRBJ2-5; 10 nucleotides line up with TRBD2. V was pared by 0 bases and J by 4 bases, with 0 bases of the junction left unmatched. The CDR3 is 14 residues long. Germline-derived CDR1 and CDR2 are SGHNT and YYREEE (reference sequence). CDR3: CASSLEREGETQYF. The CDR3 nucleotides are TGTGCCAGCAGCTTGGAGCGGGAGGGAGAGACCCAGTACTTC.

This clonotype showed up just a few times. CDR3 sequence (DNA): TGCGCCAGCAGTCAAGACCTGACTAGCGGGAGGCCACAGCCGCAGTATTTT. This sequence encodes CASSQDLTSGRPQPQYF. The chain is built from TRBV23-1 and TRBJ2-3; TRBD2 matches at 13 bases. TRBV23-1 is reported as an ORF; its role is uncertain. Unmatched junction bases numbered 12, after V lost 2 bases and J lost 10 bases. This CDR3 is built from 17 residues.

This clonotype was observed a few times. The J gene is TRBJ2-5, the V gene TRBV20-1, with D possibly being TRBD2 (6 bases). Germline V CDR1 and CDR2: DFQATT, SNEGSKA (reference sequence). Trimming removed 6 bases at V and 0 bases at J, with 17 bases between. The CDR3 contains 15 residues. CDR3 DNA sequence: TGCAGTGCCAATCCGGCTAGCGAGTACCAAGAGACCCAGTACTTC. Translating gives CSANPASEYQETQYF.

V usage is TRBV7-2 and J usage is TRBJ1-1; no reliable D call. The length of the CDR3 is 14 residues. The germline gives CDR1 SGHTA, CDR2 FQGNSA. The germline V and J ends were trimmed by 2 bases and 1 base, with 8 bases remaining between them. The CDR3 bases are TGTGCCAGCAGCTTACAGTGGCAGAACACTGAAGCTTTCTTT. Translation gives CASSLQWQNTEAFF.

The V and J genes are TRBV14 and TRBJ2-1; D remains ambiguous. The CDR3 totals 13 residues. V lost 5 bases and J lost 10, with 15 bases in between. CDR1 and CDR2 (germline): SGHDN, FVKESK. The CDR3 nucleotides read TGTGCCAGCAGCTACGTTTTGTTCCGGGAGCAGTTCTTC. Protein product: CASSYVLFREQFF.

The J gene is TRBJ2-7, the V gene TRBV5-1, with 7 bases matching TRBD1. This CDR3 is built from 15 residues. The trim removed 5 bases at V and 2 bases at J, leaving 10 bases unmatched. CDR1 is SGHRS, CDR2 YFSETQ, per germline. The CDR3 is CASRPGQHSAYEQYF. The DNA for the CDR3 is TGCGCCAGCAGGCCGGGACAGCATTCTGCCTACGAGCAGTACTTC.

The chain is built from TRBV3-1 and TRBJ2-4; TRBD1 matches at 7 bases. V was clipped by 1 base and J by 6 bases; unmatched bases: 0. There are 13 residues in the CDR3. Germline values: CDR1 LGHDT, CDR2 YNNKEL (reference sequence). The CDR3, as DNA: TGTGCCAGCAGCCAAGCAGGGGGAAACATTCAGTACTTC. Protein: CASSQAGGNIQYF. Full variable domain (missing parts from reference TRBV3-1 and TRBJ2-4): DTAVSQTPKYLVTQMGNDKSIKCEQNLGHDTMYWYKQDSKKFLKIMFSYNNKELIINETVPNRFSPKSPDKAHLNLHINSLELGDSAVYFCASSQAGGNIQYFGAGTRLSVL.